Reported below is one TCR beta chain. This specimen belongs to a study of blood T cell repertoires in COVID-19. Study as a whole: The analysed material was cDNA or gDNA that came from T cells, B-cell-depleted T cells, or PBMCs.

Sequenced by immunoSEQ multiplex PCR; TCRdb stores in-frame clones only, minus some. The sample has hundreds of thousands of clones; 89% are singletons. Deletions cut 0 bases from V and 1 base from J, with 13 bases between. The germline gives CDR1 SGDLS, CDR2 YYNGEE. The CDR3 has 16 residues. Cohort allocation depended upon clinical history that participants reported. Each recovered donor of Cohort 3 presented with two negative PCRs, clearance, or symptom resolution. The origin of this receptor is a man aged 60 to 75 who had recovered from COVID-19. Sequencing input: PBMCs or T cells enriched from blood (not recorded which). This chain joins TRBV9 and TRBJ1-2; D gene unclear. CDR3 residues: CASSVGAVNYNYGYTF. CDR3 coding DNA: TGTGCCAGCAGCGTAGGGGCAGTAAATTATAACTATGGCTACACCTTC.